This T cell receptor (beta chain) was captured in a study of CD8+CD57+ T cells in acquired aplastic anemia. Genomic DNA, the template, was used for profiling of the TCR beta VDJ and CDR3. TCRdb ran MiXCR on the reads and lists one entry per CDR3 protein. There are hundreds of thousands of distinct CDR3 sequences in the sample; roughly three fifths occur only once, and under 8.5% lies in the top ten. General observations from the study: Patients and controls had CD8+ Simpson's diversity values that were not significantly distinct. Researchers report that twenty-nine CD8+ CDR3 sequences appeared in both patients and controls.

Trimming shortened V by 3 bases and J by 5 bases, and 20 bases separated the two germline ends. The CDR3 covers 17 residues. Per the germline V gene, CDR1 is ENHRY and CDR2 is SYGVKD. Turning to this clonotype: Its antigen is unidentified.

Sequencing input: sorted CD4+, CD8+, or CD8+CD57+ T cells (not recorded which) from PBMCs. The rearrangement links TRBV10-3 to TRBJ2-1; D might be TRBD2 (5 bases). The TCR comes from a human donor with severe aplastic anemia or a healthy control (not recorded which). Here the CDR3 reads CAISDGGRSFSDNEQFF. For the CDR3, the DNA is TGTGCCATCAGTGATGGAGGCAGATCCTTTTCGGACAATGAGCAGTTCTTC.